Following are 19 T cell receptor beta chains from one sample sequenced in a study of blood T cell repertoires in COVID-19. Here immunoSEQ multiplex PCR was the method, and the copy in TCRdb shows in-frame clones only, minus some. The top ten clones hold less than 7% of a sample with approximately 37,000 clones, about nine tenths of them seen once. The sample comprised peripheral blood. The receptors were sampled from a woman older than 75 with acute or convalescent COVID-19.

Comments on this clone: At the DNA level, this CDR3 is encoded by other sequences in the same sample as well. The chain carries TRBV19 and TRBJ2-7; D remains unclear. The CDR3 totals 15 residues. Deletions cut 3 bases from V and 3 bases from J, with 15 bases between. Germline assignment: CDR1 LNHDA and CDR2 SQIVND (reference sequence). The CDR3: CASSIGPGPYYEQYF. The CDR3 nucleotides are TGTGCCAGTAGTATTGGGCCAGGCCCCTACTACGAGCAGTACTTC.

The chain joins TRBV30 to TRBJ1-5; possible D gene TRBD1, 5 bases. CDR1 and CDR2 from the germline V gene are GTSNPN and SVGIG (reference sequence). Between the trimmed V and J ends, which lost 5 bases and 0 bases, there was a span of 8 bases. This CDR3 has 13 residues. The CDR3 here is CAWGTDSNQPQHF. CDR3 nucleotide sequence: TGTGCCTGGGGGACTGATAGCAATCAGCCCCAGCATTTT.

This chain uses TRBV5-1 with TRBJ2-5; a weak D match, TRBD2 (6 bases). The CDR3 runs to 16 residues. The V and J ends lost 1 base and 4 bases respectively, with 17 bases between them. Per the germline V gene, CDR1 is SGHRS and CDR2 is YFSETQ. In DNA, the CDR3 is TGCGCCAGCAGCTTGAACCTCGGGACTCAGCCAGAGACCCAGTACTTC. It encodes CASSLNLGTQPETQYF.

V usage is TRBV5-1 and J usage is TRBJ1-6; tentative D call: TRBD1 (5 bases). Germline CDR1 reads SGHRS; CDR2 reads YFSETQ. Trimming removed 0 bases at V and 10 bases at J, with 11 bases between. The CDR3 is 14 amino acids. The CDR3 DNA sequence: TGCGCCAGCAGCTTGGAAAGCCAGGGATCACCCCTCCACTTT. Translating it yields CASSLESQGSPLHF.

The chain is built from TRBV4-1 and TRBJ2-5; no clear D. CDR3 size: 13 residues. Trimming left V 3 bases short and J 3 bases short, with 8 bases between. Looked up from germline, CDR1 is MGHRA and CDR2 is YSYEKL. The CDR3 spells CASSQRKEETQYF. DNA of the CDR3: TGCGCCAGCAGCCAGAGAAAAGAAGAGACCCAGTACTTC.

A word on this clone: At the DNA level, this CDR3 is encoded by other sequences in the same sample as well. The CDR3 sequence: CASSRDRVSYEQYF. CDR3 nucleotide sequence: TGTGCCAGCAGCAGGGACAGGGTTTCCTACGAGCAGTACTTC. The chain has TRBV7-2 and TRBJ2-7; TRBD1 matches at 9 bases. Looked up from germline, CDR1 is SGHTA and CDR2 is FQGNSA. With V trimmed by 5 bases and J by 1 base, 3 bases remained unmatched. This CDR3 has 14 residues. The full variable domain, completed using reference TRBV7-2 and TRBJ2-7, is GAGVSQSPSNKVTEKGKDVELRCDPISGHTALYWYRQSLGQGLEFLIYFQGNSAPDKSGLPSDRFSAERTGGSVSTLTIQRTQQEDSAVYLCASSRDRVSYEQYFGPGTRLTVT.

The chain carries TRBV5-1 and TRBJ1-4; tentatively, D is TRBD1 (5 bases). Germline CDR1 reads SGHRS; CDR2 reads YFSETQ. V was trimmed by 3 bases and J by 8 bases, leaving 20 bases between them. The CDR3 contains 16 residues. The CDR3 loop reads CASSSTPGGNKEKLFF. The DNA of the CDR3 is TGCGCCAGCAGCTCCACCCCCGGGGGGAATAAAGAAAAACTGTTTTTT.

This chain links TRBV19 with TRBJ1-5, with 12 bases aligning to TRBD1. CDR3 size: 18 residues. Germline V gene lookup returns CDR1 LNHDA and CDR2 SQIVND (reference sequence). The trim removed 4 bases at V and 2 bases at J, leaving 9 bases unmatched. CDR3 loop: CASSTGGQGARGNQPQHF. The CDR3 DNA reads TGTGCCAGTAGTACAGGGGGACAGGGGGCGCGAGGCAATCAGCCCCAGCATTTT.

On this clone: One end of the junction does not line up with germline, which may come from a read error. The chain carries TRBV27 and TRBJ2-2; D perhaps matches TRBD1 (6 bases). The CDR3 is 15 amino acids. Per germline, CDR1 MNHEY and CDR2 SMNVEV (reference sequence). The chain's CDR3 is CASTHLGQNTGELFF. The CDR3, as DNA: TGTGCGAGCACTCACTTGGGACAAAACACCGGGGAGCTGTTTTTT.

The genes are TRBV5-1 and TRBJ2-3, with TRBD2 matching over 9 bases. After removal of 3 bases from V and 5 bases from J, the junction contained 7 bases not matched to a gene. Germline V gene data show CDR1 as SGHRS and CDR2 as YFSETQ. CDR3 size: 15 residues. CDR3: CASSSLAGAGDTQYF. The CDR3 DNA reads as TGCGCCAGCAGCTCCTTAGCGGGGGCGGGAGATACGCAGTATTTT.

The chain is built from TRBV2 and TRBJ1-2; D not certain. CDR1 is SNHLY, CDR2 FYNNEI, per germline. CDR3 length: 12 amino acids. Trimming shortened V by 3 bases and J by 4 bases, and 6 bases separated the two germline ends. DNA of the CDR3: TGTGCCAGCAGTGATGGCAGCTATGGCTACACCTTC. Amino acid sequence: CASSDGSYGYTF.

The rearrangement joins TRBV10-3 to TRBJ2-1, with TRBD1 matching over 9 bases. V dropped 9 bases and J dropped 5; count of bases not matched to a gene: 5. CDR1 is ENHRY and CDR2 is SYGVKD in the germline V gene. The CDR3 extends over 13 amino acids. CDR3 loop: CAIWTGANNEQFF. Written as DNA, the CDR3 is TGTGCCATTTGGACAGGGGCGAACAATGAGCAGTTCTTC.

A single count supports this clone. This chain connects TRBV5-1 to TRBJ1-1; 12 positions agree with TRBD1. Germline V CDR1 and CDR2: SGHRS, YFSETQ. V was clipped by 4 bases and J by 7 bases; unmatched bases: 5. The CDR3 totals 14 residues. The chain's CDR3 is CASSPGTGGFEAFF. The CDR3 DNA reads TGCGCCAGCAGCCCTGGGACAGGGGGCTTTGAAGCTTTCTTT.

The rearrangement joins TRBV19 to TRBJ1-1, with D perhaps TRBD1 (5 bases). The V end was cut by 3 bases, the J end by 2 bases, with 13 bases between. The CDR3 loop spans 15 amino acids. The germline V gene encodes CDR1 LNHDA and CDR2 SQIVND (reference sequence). The CDR3, as DNA: TGTGCCAGTAGTATCATGGGGCTAAGTAACACTGAAGCTTTCTTT. Protein sequence: CASSIMGLSNTEAFF.

The rearrangement joins TRBV6-5 to TRBJ1-2, with a weak D call TRBD1 (6 bases). Between the trimmed V and J ends, which lost 6 bases and 8 bases, there was a span of 22 bases. CDR3 length: 15 residues. Germline CDR1 MNHEY, CDR2 SVGAGI. The chain's CDR3 is CASSYWRGGPNGYTF. Written as DNA, the CDR3 is TGTGCCAGCAGCTATTGGAGAGGGGGACCTAACGGCTACACCTTC.

This clone occurred once. The V gene is TRBV9, the J gene TRBJ1-2; possibly TRBD1 for D (6 bases). Trimming removed 3 bases at V and 4 bases at J, with 19 bases between. CDR1 is SGDLS and CDR2 is YYNGEE in the germline V gene. CDR3 length: 16 amino acids. The CDR3: CASSALGGSTSYGYTF. The CDR3 nucleotides are TGTGCCAGCAGCGCCCTAGGGGGATCCACAAGCTATGGCTACACCTTC.

This clone has a single count. V and J are TRBV9 and TRBJ1-1; D might be TRBD1 (6 bases). Per the germline V gene, CDR1 is SGDLS and CDR2 is YYNGEE. Between the trimmed V and J ends, which lost 5 bases and 1 base, there was a span of 12 bases. The CDR3 consists of 14 residues. As DNA, the CDR3 is TGTGCCAGCAGAAGGGGGTATAGGAACACTGAAGCTTTCTTT. Protein product: CASRRGYRNTEAFF. The complete variable domain, with remaining parts taken from reference TRBV9 and TRBJ1-1, reads DSGVTQTPKHLITATGQRVTLRCSPRSGDLSVYWYQQSLDQGLQFLIQYYNGEERAKGNILERFSAQQFPDLHSELNLSSLELGDSALYFCASRRGYRNTEAFFGQGTRLTVV.

The chain employs TRBV29-1 and TRBJ2-7; 8 nucleotides align to TRBD1. The CDR3 sequence is 15 residues long. Trimming at V came to 8 bases and at J to 2 bases, leaving 14 bases not matched to a gene. CDR1 and CDR2 from the germline V gene are SQVTM and ANQGSEA. Here the CDR3 reads CSTSVGTGDTYEQYF. For the CDR3, the DNA is TGCAGCACCTCCGTGGGGACAGGCGACACCTACGAGCAGTACTTC.

V and J are TRBV11-1 and TRBJ2-5; perhaps TRBD1 as D (6 bases). Germline CDR1 is SGHAT and CDR2 is FQDESV (reference sequence). The CDR3 is 14 amino acids. The V end lost 5 bases, the J end lost 6 bases, and 16 bases lay between the germline ends. The CDR3 sequence: CASSLQRGTKTQYF. The CDR3 coding sequence is TGTGCCAGCAGCCTGCAGAGGGGGACGAAGACCCAGTACTTC.